What follows is one T cell receptor (beta chain) and its context. This sample includes further DNA sequences coding for the same CDR3. This sample stems from a study of shared clonotypes between healthy human individuals. CDR3 length: 14 residues. Germline loops: CDR1 MDHEN, CDR2 SYDVKM. Between the trimmed V and J ends, which lost 5 bases and 0 bases, there was a span of 11 bases. The healthy adult donors were HIV-negative and reported no recent acute infections or vaccinations. Sequencing was at deep level. This table comes from immunoSEQ multiplex PCR, and its TCRdb copy is limited to in-frame clones, with some not included. Of roughly 500,000 clones listed, almost 97% are singletons.

The source is a woman aged 25 to 39 in good health. V gene TRBV28 combines with J gene TRBJ2-7; D might be TRBD2 (6 bases). The sequencing input was naive CD4+ T cells sorted from blood. Subset: CD45RA+ positively selected. CDR3 sequence: CASSLDGSSYEQYF. DNA of the CDR3: TGTGCCAGCAGTCTAGACGGGAGCTCCTACGAGCAGTACTTC.